The text below deals with one TCR beta chain. The antigen is unknown. Measured with immunoSEQ multiplex PCR; TCRdb has only the in-frame clones, and not every one. Here the sample spans 40,000 to 45,000 clones, roughly 91% being singletons. The CDR3 length is 15 residues. Looked up from germline, CDR1 is MDHEN and CDR2 is SYDVKM. The V gene end was trimmed by 10 bases and the J gene end by 0 bases; junction bases not matched to a gene: 10. The data originate from a study of PD-L1 blockade in urothelial cancer. About the research overall: Atezolizumab was started by patients around 2014 at 1,200 mg intravenously every 3 weeks.

Study outcomes and limitations: Tumor-linked clones in blood grew more by 3 weeks in durable-benefit patients.

The rearrangement links TRBV28 to TRBJ2-3, with 7 bases fitting TRBD1. The sequence came from a woman aged 55-69 years with urothelial cancer. Material: PBMCs, obtained around atezolizumab (anti-PD-L1) treatment. The CDR3 sequence is CATDKTGFSTDTQYF. The CDR3 coding sequence is TGTGCCACAGACAAGACAGGGTTTAGCACAGATACGCAGTATTTT.